The 15 T cell receptor beta chains below all came from one sample that was sequenced in a study of neurological immune-mediated disorders. TCRdb redid the calling of the 5' RACE reads with MiXCR, one entry per CDR3 protein. The top ten clones hold 1% to 1.5% of a sample with fewer than 85,000 distinct CDR3 sequences, 3.5% to 5% of them seen once. Sequencing was performed on PBMCs. Receptor source: a man younger than 40 with multiple sclerosis.

This clonotype was observed many times. The rearrangement links TRBV6-5 to TRBJ2-1, with 8 bases aligning to TRBD1. The germline CDR1 and CDR2 sequences are MNHEY and SVGAGI. The junction had 10 bases not matched to a gene; V was cut back by 5 bases and J by 1 base. The CDR3 has 17 residues. The CDR3 reads CASSPRTGSFSYNEQFF. CDR3 bases: TGTGCCAGCAGTCCCCGGACAGGGTCTTTTTCCTACAATGAGCAGTTCTTC.

Turning to this clonotype: Given a much more abundant clone one base away, this may be a read error. The chain couples TRBV18 to TRBJ2-3, with 8 bases lining up with TRBD1. The V segment lost 6 bases and the J segment 3 bases; nucleotides outside the gene matches: 5. This CDR3 is 14 amino acids long. Germline V lookup: CDR1 KGHSH, CDR2 LQKENI. The CDR3 coding sequence is TGTGCCAGCTCTGGACAGGGCGTAACAGATACGCAGTATTTT. Its protein product is CASSGQGVTDTQYF.

This clonotype was recorded many times. J is TRBJ2-1 and V is TRBV7-7; 9 bases match TRBD1. The CDR3 is 14 residues long. V lost 2 bases to trimming and J lost 10 bases; unmatched junction nucleotides: 6. Germline CDR1 is SSHAT and CDR2 is FNYEAQ (reference sequence). The CDR3: CASSLSTGGGEQFF. The CDR3 bases are TGTGCCAGCAGCTTATCCACAGGGGGCGGAGAGCAGTTCTTC.

This clonotype showed up many times. The chain joins TRBV5-1 to TRBJ1-4; possibly TRBD1 for D (5 bases). V was cut by 4 bases and J by 5 bases, with 21 bases left in between. Germline-derived CDR1 and CDR2 are SGHRS and YFSETQ. The CDR3 is made up of 17 amino acids. The CDR3 reads CASSHRGGYLRNEKLFF. Written as DNA, the CDR3 is TGCGCCAGCAGCCACCGTGGGGGGTATCTTCGCAATGAAAAACTGTTTTTT.

This clonotype was seen ten or more times. This chain connects TRBV4-3 to TRBJ1-2; TRBD1 might be the D (5 bases). Germline V gene lookup returns CDR1 LGHNA and CDR2 YSLEER. The CDR3 length is 13 residues. Trimming shortened V by 4 bases and J by 7 bases, and 13 bases separated the two germline ends. Written as DNA, the CDR3 is TGCGCCAGCAGCCCCGTCAGGGATTCTGGCTACACCTTC. Amino acids: CASSPVRDSGYTF.

This clonotype came up many times. The chain is built from TRBV5-1 and TRBJ2-6; TRBD1 agrees at 9 bases. Germline CDR1 is SGHRS and CDR2 is YFSETQ. Losses at the gene ends were 7 bases for V and 0 bases for J; bases not matched to a gene: 11. The CDR3 length is 18 residues. CDR3 sequence reads: CASALMGQGNSGANVLTF. CDR3 DNA sequence: TGCGCCAGCGCTTTAATGGGACAGGGTAACTCTGGGGCCAACGTCCTGACTTTC.

This clonotype was observed many times. This chain joins TRBV5-6 and TRBJ2-7; 8 nucleotides line up with TRBD1. The V gene's germline CDR1 is SGHDT and CDR2 YYEEEE. The CDR3 is 15 amino acids. V shed 1 base and J 2 bases; nucleotides not matched to a gene: 5. CDR3 in DNA: TGTGCCAGCAGCTTGTGGGACAGGAGGACCTACGAGCAGTACTTC. This sequence encodes CASSLWDRRTYEQYF.

This clonotype came up many times. The V gene is TRBV4-1, the J gene TRBJ1-2, with a weak D call TRBD1 (6 bases). The CDR3 contains 13 residues. CDR1 MGHRA and CDR2 YSYEKL come from the germline V gene. Trimming shortened V by 4 bases and J by 6 bases, and 12 bases separated the two germline ends. The CDR3 nucleotides are TGCGCCAGCAGCCCTTTGGGGGGGCATGGCTACACCTTC. Amino acid sequence: CASSPLGGHGYTF.

This clonotype was seen repeatedly, ten times or more. The V and J genes are TRBV5-1 and TRBJ2-5; perhaps TRBD2 as D (6 bases). Germline V lookup: CDR1 SGHRS, CDR2 YFSETQ. The CDR3 has 16 residues. Between the trimmed V and J ends, which lost 0 bases and 1 base, there was a span of 13 bases. The CDR3 DNA sequence: TGCGCCAGCAGCTTGGGGACGCGGGGCAGCCAAGAGACCCAGTACTTC. Protein sequence: CASSLGTRGSQETQYF.

This clonotype has ten or more counts. The junction differs from germline at one of its ends, possibly a read error. The CDR3 loop reads CASRLAERTDTQYF. In nucleotides, the CDR3 is TGCGCCAGCCGCTTAGCGGAGCGCACAGATACGCAGTATTTT. This chain links TRBV5-1 with TRBJ2-3; D perhaps matches TRBD2 (6 bases). The CDR3 spans 14 residues. CDR1 SGHRS and CDR2 YFSETQ come from the germline V gene.

This clonotype was recorded at least ten times. The V and J genes are TRBV7-8 and TRBJ2-3; D is perhaps TRBD1 or TRBD2 (5 bases each). The CDR3 has 17 amino acids. Looked up from germline, CDR1 is SGHVS and CDR2 is FQNEAQ. Trimming took off 5 bases at V and 6 bases at J, with 24 bases between the two ends. For the CDR3, the DNA is TGTGCCAGCAGCGACTGGGGACCGTCCGCCTTCACTGATACGCAGTATTTT. Its translation is CASSDWGPSAFTDTQYF. The variable domain in full, with the rest retrieved from reference TRBV7-8 and TRBJ2-3, is GAGVSQSPRYKVAKRGQDVALRCDPISGHVSLFWYQQALGQGPEFLTYFQNEAQLDKSGLPSDRFFAERPEGSVSTLKIQRTQQEDSAVYLCASSDWGPSAFTDTQYFGPGTRLTVL.

This chain joins TRBV20-1 and TRBJ2-7, with D hard to call. Per the germline V gene, CDR1 is DFQATT and CDR2 is SNEGSKA (reference sequence). The CDR3 runs 15 residues. V was trimmed by 0 bases and J by 0 bases, leaving 12 bases between them. Here the CDR3 DNA reads TGCAGTGCTAGAGATTGGGTGGCGAGCTCCTACGAGCAGTACTTC. Protein: CSARDWVASSYEQYF.

This clonotype was counted at least ten times. This chain connects TRBV20-1 to TRBJ1-1; unclear D gene. The CDR3 length is 14 residues. Germline V gene sequence: CDR1 DFQATT, CDR2 SNEGSKA (reference sequence). The V and J ends lost 0 bases and 6 bases respectively, with 14 bases between them. The CDR3 DNA follows: TGCAGTGCTAGAGATCCCACCGGGGTGGCTGAAGCTTTCTTT. Translating gives CSARDPTGVAEAFF.

This clonotype has ten or more counts. The chain carries TRBV20-1 and TRBJ2-7; 10 bases match TRBD1. The junction had 9 bases not matched to a gene; V was cut back by 5 bases and J by 8 bases. This CDR3 is built from 13 residues. Germline loops: CDR1 DFQATT, CDR2 SNEGSKA (reference sequence). CDR3 DNA sequence: TGCAGTGCTTCGGGGACAGGGGAGGGGAAGCAGTACTTC. It yields the protein CSASGTGEGKQYF.

This clonotype was counted at least ten times. The V call is TRBV7-9, the J call TRBJ2-6; D uncertain. Per germline, CDR1 SEHNR and CDR2 FQNEAQ (reference sequence). With 8 bases removed from V and 0 bases from J, the gap between germline ends came to 11 bases. This CDR3 has 15 amino acids. The CDR3 spells CASGFDLSGANVLTF. CDR3 in DNA: TGTGCCAGCGGATTCGACCTCTCTGGGGCCAACGTCCTGACTTTC.